The present TCR beta chain was sequenced within a study of blood T cell repertoires in COVID-19. This CDR3 spans 19 amino acids. V lost 1 base and J 1 base, leaving 18 bases between the germline ends. The V gene's germline CDR1 is KGHDR and CDR2 SFDVKD. This clone occurred a few times. Some clones are missing from TCRdb's copy, which holds only in-frame ones; the method was immunoSEQ multiplex PCR. The sample has roughly 400,000 clones; around nine tenths are singletons. The chain links TRBV24-1 to TRBJ2-2; maybe TRBD1 (6 bases). Material for sequencing was PBMCs or T cells enriched from blood (not recorded which). This TCR was sampled from a woman between 50 and 59 years old who had recovered from COVID-19. This chain's CDR3 is CATSDLPKLSRGNTGELFF. In nucleotides, the CDR3 is TGTGCCACCAGTGATTTACCCAAGTTGTCCAGGGGGAACACCGGGGAGCTGTTTTTT.